These T cell receptor beta chains were read from a single sample in a study of blood T cell repertoires in COVID-19. Only in-frame clones appear in the TCRdb table, and some are missing; sequencing was by immunoSEQ multiplex PCR. The table has some 220,000 clones, around 80% seen once. The sequenced sample consisted of peripheral blood. The receptors were gathered from a human donor in a cohort sampled during active COVID-19. CDR3s include the opening cysteine and the closing phenylalanine or tryptophan. Fields, in order: V gene, D gene, clone size, J gene, CDR3 protein, CDR3 DNA. A D gene is named only where the DNA matches it firmly. Not every row has a clone size; where given, it reads once, few, many or a size class.

TRBV19,.,.,TRBJ1-1,CASSILGGDTEAFF,TGTGCCAGTAGTATTTTAGGAGGGGACACTGAAGCTTTCTTT
TRBV28,.,.,TRBJ2-3,CASSLSLPTDTQYF,TGTGCCAGCAGTTTGTCACTCCCCACAGATACGCAGTATTTT
TRBV20-1,.,.,TRBJ2-3,CSASNRATDTQYF,TGCAGTGCTAGTAACAGGGCCACAGATACGCAGTATTTT
TRBV2,.,.,TRBJ2-2,CATDKRAPSKTGELFF,TGTGCCACAGATAAGCGGGCTCCCTCAAAGACCGGGGAGCTGTTTTTT
TRBV9,.,.,TRBJ2-7,CASSPRDWGYEQYF,TGTGCCAGCAGCCCTCGGGACTGGGGCTACGAGCAGTACTTC
TRBV5-1,TRBD1,.,TRBJ2-3,CASRETGGPTDTQYF,TGCGCCAGCAGGGAGACAGGGGGCCCCACAGATACGCAGTATTTT
TRBV7-2,.,.,TRBJ2-5,CASSWRDEETQYF,TGTGCCAGCAGCTGGAGGGACGAAGAGACCCAGTACTTC
TRBV19,TRBD1,.,TRBJ1-1,CASSIVTGGRAEAFF,TGTGCCAGTAGTATTGTCACAGGGGGCAGGGCTGAAGCTTTCTTT
TRBV5-6,TRBD1,.,TRBJ1-5,CASSAYRGPNQPQHF,TGTGCCAGCAGCGCGTACAGGGGGCCAAATCAGCCCCAGCATTTT
TRBV19,TRBD2,.,TRBJ2-1,CASSIGGGGFNEQFF,TGTGCCAGTAGTATTGGCGGGGGGGGTTTTAATGAGCAGTTCTTC
TRBV5-1,.,few,TRBJ1-1,CASRGGREAGNTEAFF,TGCGCCAGCAGGGGAGGCAGGGAAGCAGGGAACACTGAAGCTTTCTTT
TRBV5-1,TRBD2,once,TRBJ2-1,CASSLSGRGEQFF,TGCGCCAGCAGCTTGAGCGGGAGAGGTGAGCAGTTCTTC
TRBV5-6,.,.,TRBJ2-3,CASSLVLSSTDTQYF,TGTGCCAGCAGCTTGGTCCTTTCTAGCACAGATACGCAGTATTTT
TRBV28,.,once,TRBJ2-3,CASSFGGKRTDTQYF,TGTGCCAGCAGTTTTGGCGGGAAGCGCACAGATACGCAGTATTTT
TRBV29-1,.,once,TRBJ1-4,CSVSGGSNEKLFF,TGCAGCGTTTCGGGGGGGTCTAATGAAAAACTGTTTTTT
TRBV5-1,TRBD1,.,TRBJ1-1,CASSFPDRGNTEAFF,TGCGCCAGCAGCTTCCCCGACAGGGGGAACACTGAAGCTTTCTTT
TRBV7-8,.,.,TRBJ2-2,CASSLVGGANTGELFF,TGTGCCAGCAGCTTAGTAGGGGGGGCGAACACCGGGGAGCTGTTTTTT
TRBV7-2,.,.,TRBJ1-3,CASSPGGPSSGNTIYF,TGTGCCAGCAGCCCCGGGGGGCCTAGCTCTGGAAACACCATATATTTT
TRBV2,TRBD2,.,TRBJ2-2,CASSVLAGGRTGELFF,TGTGCCAGCAGCGTACTAGCGGGAGGAAGGACCGGGGAGCTGTTTTTT
TRBV6-2/TRBV6-3,TRBD1,.,TRBJ1-5,CASSTRQGWGNQPQHF,TGTGCCAGCAGTACCCGACAGGGATGGGGCAATCAGCCCCAGCATTTT
TRBV28,.,once,TRBJ1-2,CASSIRGSYGYTF,TGTGCCAGCAGTATACGGGGTAGCTATGGCTACACCTTC
TRBV4-3,.,.,TRBJ1-4,CASSPEYPGSSEKLFF,TGCGCCAGCAGCCCCGAGTACCCAGGGTCGTCGGAAAAACTGTTTTTT
TRBV18,TRBD2,.,TRBJ2-1,CASSPMTSGQNEQFF,TGTGCCAGCTCACCAATGACTAGCGGGCAGAATGAGCAGTTCTTC
TRBV2,.,.,TRBJ2-5,CASPEGREETQYF,TGTGCCAGCCCCGAAGGCAGGGAAGAGACCCAGTACTTC
TRBV7-8,.,.,TRBJ1-3,CASSLSGNSGNTIYF,TGTGCCAGCAGCTTATCAGGGAACTCTGGAAACACCATATATTTT
TRBV5-1,TRBD2,.,TRBJ2-3,CASSGTASGRATDTQYF,TGCGCCAGCAGCGGAACCGCTAGCGGGAGGGCCACAGATACGCAGTATTTT
TRBV19,.,.,TRBJ2-7,CASSPRHLPSSYEQYF,TGTGCCAGTAGCCCCAGACACCTACCCTCCTCCTACGAGCAGTACTTC
TRBV7-9,.,.,TRBJ2-1,CASRRTGSGGAHNEQFF,TGTGCCAGCAGGCGGACAGGGTCGGGGGGCGCCCACAATGAGCAGTTCTTC
TRBV19,.,.,TRBJ2-2,CATYVSKGGLNTGELFF,TGTGCCACCTACGTTAGCAAGGGAGGCCTGAACACCGGGGAGCTGTTTTTT
TRBV9,TRBD1,.,TRBJ2-5,CASSTGTGEGETQYF,TGTGCCAGCAGCACCGGGACAGGGGAGGGAGAGACCCAGTACTTC
TRBV3-1/TRBV3-2,.,.,TRBJ1-5,CASSQDRGSLPQHF,TGTGCCAGCAGCCAAGATCGAGGCAGCCTGCCCCAGCATTTT
TRBV2,.,.,TRBJ2-3,CAGEGGARVGTDTQYF,TGTGCCGGGGAAGGTGGGGCCAGGGTTGGTACAGATACGCAGTATTTT
TRBV12-5,.,.,TRBJ2-1,CASGLEQGTEQFF,TGTGCTAGTGGTTTGGAACAGGGAACTGAGCAGTTCTTC
TRBV10-3,TRBD2,.,TRBJ2-7,CAIGLAGVYEQYF,TGTGCCATTGGACTAGCGGGGGTATACGAGCAGTACTTC
TRBV9,.,.,TRBJ1-4,CASSVERTATNEKLFF,TGTGCCAGCAGCGTAGAGAGGACAGCAACTAATGAAAAACTGTTTTTT
TRBV11-3,TRBD2,.,TRBJ2-7,CASSLGSGGPYEQYF,TGTGCCAGCAGCTTAGGGTCGGGAGGGCCCTACGAGCAGTACTTC
TRBV7-9,TRBD1,.,TRBJ2-1,CASSSAGTGINEQFF,TGTGCCAGCAGCTCAGCCGGGACAGGGATCAATGAGCAGTTCTTC
TRBV5-1,.,.,TRBJ1-4,CASSLVAGATNEKLFF,TGCGCCAGCAGCTTGGTGGCTGGAGCAACTAATGAAAAACTGTTTTTT
TRBV3-1/TRBV3-2,.,once,TRBJ2-7,CASSQEDSGQYF,TGTGCCAGCAGCCAAGAGGACTCGGGGCAGTACTTC
TRBV9,.,.,TRBJ2-2,CASSVGLANTGELFF,TGTGCCAGCAGCGTGGGACTCGCGAACACCGGGGAGCTGTTTTTT
TRBV24-1,.,.,TRBJ2-3,CATSDSRRDSIYSAGWDTQYF,TGTGCCACCAGTGACTCGCGCCGGGACTCAATATATAGCGCAGGGTGGGATACGCAGTATTTT
TRBV4-2,.,.,TRBJ1-3,CASSQQTRTDYSGNTIYF,TGTGCCAGCAGCCAACAAACCCGGACAGACTACTCTGGAAACACCATATATTTT
TRBV7-2,.,.,TRBJ2-1,CASSRETQGLEQFF,TGTGCCAGCAGCAGAGAAACACAGGGATTAGAGCAGTTCTTC
TRBV15,.,.,TRBJ2-3,CATSRLGGGRDTQYF,TGTGCCACCAGCAGGCTAGGGGGGGGCCGAGATACGCAGTATTTT
TRBV18,.,.,TRBJ2-3,CASSSRGSTDTQYF,TGTGCCAGCTCATCCCGAGGTAGTACAGATACGCAGTATTTT
TRBV10-3,TRBD1,.,TRBJ1-3,CAIRDSGSGNTIYF,TGTGCCATTCGGGACAGCGGGTCTGGAAACACCATATATTTT
TRBV7-6,TRBD2,.,TRBJ2-7,CASSPGGGRKVEQYF,TGTGCCAGCAGCCCCGGGGGGGGGCGCAAGGTAGAGCAGTACTTC